A single sample is the source of the 30 T cell receptor beta chains below, sequenced in a study of T cells after yellow fever vaccination. Using its own MiXCR run on the 5' RACE reads, TCRdb lists one record per CDR3 protein. The top ten hold over 12% of the sample, which has around 47,000 distinct CDR3 sequences, about 6.8% seen once. This specimen was CD8+ T cells not binding an NS4B(214-222) dextramer, sorted from PBMCs, taken 45 days after the yellow fever booster vaccination. These receptors all come from a man aged 30 to 45 who received the YFV17D yellow fever vaccine.

This clonotype was counted ten times or more. This chain joins TRBV7-6 and TRBJ2-7, with D perhaps matching TRBD1 or TRBD2 (5 bases each). From germline, CDR1 is SGHVS and CDR2 FNYEAQ. There are 14 residues in the CDR3. The ends were cut back, 3 bases at V and 3 bases at J, with 12 bases in the middle. The CDR3 sequence: CASSFSEGYYEQYF. DNA for the CDR3: TGTGCCAGCAGCTTTAGTGAGGGGTACTACGAGCAGTACTTC. The variable domain in full, completed from reference TRBV7-6 and TRBJ2-7, reads GAGVSQSPRYKVTKRGQDVALRCDPISGHVSLYWYRQALGQGPEFLTYFNYEAQQDKSGLPNDRFSAERPEGSISTLTIQRTEQRDSAMYRCASSFSEGYYEQYFGPGTRLTVT.

Many counts were recorded for this clonotype. V is TRBV12-3 or TRBV12-4 and J is TRBJ2-7, with D possibly called TRBD1 or TRBD2 (5 bases each). Trimming left V 3 bases short and J 0 bases short, with 9 bases between. The CDR3 has 14 residues. The CDR3 coding sequence is TGTGCCAGCAGTTTGTTTGGGGGCTCCTACGAGCAGTACTTC. This gives the protein CASSLFGGSYEQYF.

This clonotype appeared many times. This chain joins TRBV4-3 and TRBJ2-2; D remains ambiguous. Germline loops: CDR1 LGHNA, CDR2 YSLEER. CDR3 length: 14 amino acids. The ends were cut back, 3 bases at V and 6 bases at J, with 11 bases in the middle. Here the CDR3 DNA reads TGCGCCAGCAGCCAGCAAGGGCACGCCGGGGAGCTGTTTTTT. It encodes CASSQQGHAGELFF.

In this sample, this clonotype turned up many times. The genes are TRBV6-5 and TRBJ1-1; D is unresolved. The CDR3 has 12 residues. CDR1 MNHEY and CDR2 SVGAGI come from the germline V gene. V lost 10 bases and J lost 0, with 9 bases in between. CDR3 amino acids: CATSRMNTEAFF. In nucleotides, the CDR3 is TGTGCCACGTCTAGGATGAACACTGAAGCTTTCTTT.

This clonotype came up many times. The rearrangement joins TRBV9 to TRBJ2-1; 7 positions match TRBD1. CDR3 length: 15 residues. J lost 3 bases, V lost 0 bases, and 3 bases had no gene match. Germline-derived CDR1 and CDR2 are SGDLS and YYNGEE. The CDR3, as DNA: TGTGCCAGCAGCGTAGACGGACAGGTCTACAATGAGCAGTTCTTC. Its protein product is CASSVDGQVYNEQFF.

This clonotype was recorded at least ten times. This chain connects TRBV6-2 or TRBV6-3 to TRBJ2-5; 13 bases fit TRBD2. This CDR3 spans 16 amino acids. After removal of 2 bases from V and 6 bases from J, the junction contained 6 bases not matched to a gene. CDR1 is MNHEY and CDR2 is SVGEGT in the germline V gene. CDR3 nucleotides: TGTGCCAGCAGTTACCCGGGACTAGCGGGATTAAAGACCCAGTACTTC. Its translation is CASSYPGLAGLKTQYF.

The chain employs TRBV15 and TRBJ2-7; 7 bases are a match to TRBD2. Germline V gene sequence: CDR1 LNHNV, CDR2 YYDKDF (reference sequence). The CDR3 contains 15 residues. V was clipped by 0 bases and J by 3 bases; unmatched bases: 5. CDR3 in DNA: TGTGCCACCAGCAGAGAAGTGGCGGGAGTCTACGAGCAGTACTTC. Its translation: CATSREVAGVYEQYF. Combining the CDR3 with reference TRBV15 and TRBJ2-7 gives the whole variable domain DAMVIQNPRYQVTQFGKPVTLSCSQTLNHNVMYWYQQKSSQAPKLLFHYYDKDFNNEADTPDNFQSRRPNTSFCFLDIRSPGLGDTAMYLCATSREVAGVYEQYFGPGTRLTVT.

This clonotype was recorded many times. The chain employs TRBV7-2 and TRBJ2-1; 7 bases are a match to TRBD1. J gave up 4 bases and V 2 bases, and 2 bases lay outside the gene matches. In germline, CDR1 is SGHTA, CDR2 FQGNSA. This CDR3 contains 14 residues. The CDR3: CASSLKGQYNEQFF. The CDR3 coding sequence is TGTGCCAGCAGCTTAAAGGGACAGTACAATGAGCAGTTCTTC. Full variable domain (remainder filled in from reference TRBV7-2 and TRBJ2-1): GAGVSQSPSNKVTEKGKDVELRCDPISGHTALYWYRQSLGQGLEFLIYFQGNSAPDKSGLPSDRFSAERTGGSVSTLTIQRTQQEDSAVYLCASSLKGQYNEQFFGPGTRLTVL.

This clonotype was recorded many times. V and J are TRBV6-1 and TRBJ2-1; TRBD1 aligns across 7 bases. CDR3 size: 14 residues. Losses at the gene ends were 7 bases for V and 7 bases for J; bases not matched to a gene: 10. Germline loops: CDR1 MNHNS, CDR2 SASEGT. The CDR3 protein is CASMGDSRPNEQFF. The CDR3 nucleotides are TGTGCCAGCATGGGGGACAGCCGGCCTAATGAGCAGTTCTTC.

Worth noting for this clonotype: This may stem from a read error, because a much larger clone lies one nucleotide away. The gene calls are TRBV21-1 and TRBJ2-1; TRBD2, the table's D call, lacks a check against the DNA. TRBV21-1 is annotated as a pseudogene. The CDR3 length is 18 residues. The CDR3 sequence: CASVGRTSGTRGYNEQFF. Written as DNA, the CDR3 is TGTGCCAGCGTAGGGAGGACTAGCGGGACCCGGGGCTACAATGAGCAGTTCTTC.

This clonotype showed up many times. The chain joins TRBV5-1 to TRBJ2-5; D might be TRBD2 (6 bases). Trimming removed 4 bases at V and 5 bases at J, with 21 bases between. The CDR3 spans 16 residues. In germline, CDR1 is SGHRS, CDR2 YFSETQ. DNA of the CDR3: TGCGCCAGCAGCCCATCCAGCGGGCCACCCTGGGAGACCCAGTACTTC. Translated, it gives CASSPSSGPPWETQYF.

In this sample, this clonotype turned up a few times. V usage is TRBV19 and J usage is TRBJ1-1, with D unclear. V was trimmed by 5 bases and J by 0 bases, leaving 4 bases between them. The CDR3 extends over 12 amino acids. Germline V gives CDR1 LNHDA, CDR2 SQIVND (reference sequence). This CDR3 reads CASSPLNTEAFF. CDR3 sequence (DNA): TGTGCCAGTAGTCCTTTGAACACTGAAGCTTTCTTT.

A note on this clonotype: Being one base from a much bigger clone, this may be a read error. CDR3 coding DNA: TGTTCCAGCAGCTTTTGGGGGACTAGCACAGATACGCAGTATTTT. Protein sequence: CSSSFWGTSTDTQYF. The genes are TRBV7-9 and TRBJ2-3, with D perhaps matching TRBD2 (6 bases). Germline V gene sequence: CDR1 SEHNR, CDR2 FQNEAQ (reference sequence). The CDR3 spans 15 residues.

Many counts were recorded for this clonotype. The V and J genes are TRBV27 and TRBJ1-1; a possible D gene is TRBD1 (6 bases). CDR1 and CDR2 from the germline V gene are MNHEY and SMNVEV (reference sequence). The CDR3 contains 16 residues. Trimming cost V 5 bases and J 8 bases, with 24 bases left between them. CDR3 in DNA: TGTGCCAGCAGTCCGTACGGACAGACGAGGATACTAGAAGCTTTCTTT. Its protein product is CASSPYGQTRILEAFF.

Ten or more counts support this clonotype. The chain recombines TRBV20-1 with TRBJ2-2; maybe TRBD2 (6 bases). This CDR3 is built from 12 residues. V lost 6 bases, J lost 4 bases, and 9 bases lay in between. Germline CDR1 is DFQATT and CDR2 is SNEGSKA (reference sequence). The CDR3 nucleotides read TGCAGTGCGCCGGAGGGCACCGGGGAGCTGTTTTTT. This codes for CSAPEGTGELFF.

In this sample, this clonotype turned up many times. The chain uses TRBV20-1 and TRBJ2-7; tentatively, D is TRBD2 (6 bases). Germline V gene lookup returns CDR1 DFQATT and CDR2 SNEGSKA (reference sequence). The CDR3 is 15 amino acids. Trimming left V 4 bases short and J 0 bases short, with 16 bases between. CDR3 nucleotide sequence: TGCAGTGCTACTCTTGGGGGGAGGACCTCCTACGAGCAGTACTTC. Residues: CSATLGGRTSYEQYF.

This clonotype was seen many times. At one of its ends the junction is not consistent with the germline gene, which may arise from a read error. The chain combines TRBV18 with TRBJ2-7; 8 bases are shared with TRBD2. The CDR3 length is 15 residues. Per the germline V gene, CDR1 is KGHSH and CDR2 is LQKENI. CDR3 sequence reads: CATSPTSGSFYEQYF. CDR3 DNA: TGTGCCACCTCACCAACAAGCGGGAGTTTCTACGAGCAGTACTTC.

At least ten counts were recorded for this clonotype. The chain employs TRBV7-9 and TRBJ2-1; the D is unclear. Germline-derived CDR1 and CDR2 are SEHNR and FQNEAQ (reference sequence). The V end lost 8 bases, the J end lost 8 bases, and 13 bases lay between the germline ends. There are 12 residues in the CDR3. The CDR3 loop reads CASPGVHDEQFF. The CDR3 DNA is TGTGCCAGCCCGGGTGTTCACGATGAGCAGTTCTTC. The entire variable domain, with the rest obtained from reference TRBV7-9 and TRBJ2-1, is as follows: DTGVSQNPRHKITKRGQNVTFRCDPISEHNRLYWYRQTLGQGPEFLTYFQNEAQLEKSRLLSDRFSAERPKGSFSTLEIQRTEQGDSAMYLCASPGVHDEQFFGPGTRLTVL.

This clonotype has at least ten counts. The chain uses TRBV28 and TRBJ2-7; no clear D. V lost 6 bases and J 0 bases, leaving 12 bases between the germline ends. This CDR3 has 14 residues. Germline V lookup: CDR1 MDHEN, CDR2 SYDVKM. This CDR3 is CASSPRVSSYEQYF. CDR3 nucleotide sequence: TGTGCCAGCAGCCCACGGGTTAGCTCCTACGAGCAGTACTTC.

This clonotype has a count of ten or more. This sequence joins TRBV27 and TRBJ1-2; TRBD1 is a possible D gene (6 bases). The V and J ends lost 2 bases and 0 bases respectively, with 10 bases between them. Germline-derived CDR1 and CDR2 are MNHEY and SMNVEV (reference sequence). The CDR3 contains 15 residues. The CDR3 here is CASSLDRTTNYGYTF. The DNA for the CDR3 is TGTGCCAGCAGTTTAGACAGGACGACTAACTATGGCTACACCTTC.

The chain combines TRBV20-1 with TRBJ2-1; 8 bases agree with TRBD1. Trimming removed 3 bases from V and 3 bases from J; junction bases left unmatched: 10. Germline CDR1 DFQATT, CDR2 SNEGSKA (reference sequence). The CDR3 is 16 amino acids. The CDR3 bases are TGCAGTGCTAGGGTTCTCGGACAGGGTTACTACAATGAGCAGTTCTTC. Protein sequence: CSARVLGQGYYNEQFF.

The gene calls are TRBV2 and TRBJ1-1; the match to TRBD1 covers 7 bases. This CDR3 has 12 amino acids. With 9 bases clipped from V and 5 bases from J, the junction kept 6 bases outside the gene matches. Germline V gene sequence: CDR1 SNHLY, CDR2 FYNNEI. DNA of the CDR3: TGTGCCAGACAAACAGGGGTAACTGAAGCTTTCTTT. This translates into CARQTGVTEAFF.

This clonotype was counted ten times or more. V usage is TRBV15 and J usage is TRBJ1-5; D possibly corresponds to TRBD1 (5 bases). V lost 0 bases and J lost 1, with 7 bases in between. This CDR3 is 15 amino acids long. Germline-derived CDR1 and CDR2 are LNHNV and YYDKDF (reference sequence). In DNA form, the CDR3 reads TGTGCCACCAGCAGAGATCCAGGGAGCAATCAGCCCCAGCATTTT. Translated, it gives CATSRDPGSNQPQHF.

This clonotype was recorded many times. The chain combines TRBV15 with TRBJ1-4; 8 positions agree with TRBD1. The CDR3 has 13 residues. Losses at the gene ends were 5 bases for V and 4 bases for J; bases not matched to a gene: 0. Germline CDR1 and CDR2: LNHNV and YYDKDF (reference sequence). The CDR3 spells CATSDRGNEKLFF. CDR3 nucleotides: TGTGCCACCAGCGACAGGGGTAATGAAAAACTGTTTTTT.

The chain is built from TRBV5-4 and TRBJ2-3; the D gene is possibly TRBD1 (6 bases). The CDR3 runs 14 residues. The germline V gene has CDR1 SGHNT and CDR2 YYREEE (reference sequence). V was clipped by 4 bases and J by 5 bases, with 14 bases between them. DNA of the CDR3: TGTGCCAGCAGCATCCAGGGGCGCGAAGATACGCAGTATTTT. Translation gives CASSIQGREDTQYF.

This clonotype appeared many times. The chain couples TRBV10-2 to TRBJ2-3, with TRBD2 identical over 10 bases. This CDR3 region has 19 residues. Germline V CDR1 and CDR2: WSHSY, SAAADI. The V and J ends lost 6 bases and 1 base, in that order; junction bases with no gene match: 16. The CDR3 loop reads CASRPPASGSDSGTDTQYF. DNA of the CDR3: TGCGCCAGCAGACCCCCCGCTAGCGGGAGTGATTCTGGCACAGATACGCAGTATTTT.

This clonotype was seen ten or more times. The DNA for the CDR3 is TGTGCCAGCCGGGAGGCCAACGTCCTGACTTTC. Translating gives CASREANVLTF. The chain carries TRBV12-3 or TRBV12-4 and TRBJ2-6; tentatively, D is TRBD2 (5 bases). Trimming removed 8 bases at V and 6 bases at J, with 5 bases between. The CDR3 length is 11 residues.

This clonotype came up a few times. The chain joins TRBV29-1 to TRBJ1-2; 7 nucleotides match TRBD1. From germline, CDR1 is SQVTM and CDR2 ANQGSEA. V trimming: 7 bases; J trimming: 8 bases; junction bases outside the gene matches: 13. CDR3 size: 13 residues. Here the CDR3 DNA reads TGCAGCGCCCCAAAGAAGACAGGGACCGGCTACACCTTC. Protein product: CSAPKKTGTGYTF.

Details on this clonotype: This sequence may be a read error, since a much larger clone differs from it by one base. This chain uses TRBV4-2 with TRBJ2-7, with unresolved D. V shed 1 base and J shed 0 bases, with 10 bases lying between them. The CDR3 covers 15 residues. Germline values: CDR1 LGHNA, CDR2 YNFKEQ. The DNA of the CDR3 is TGTGCCAGCAGCCAAGTCTGGAGAAGCTCCTACGAGCAGTACTTC. It yields the protein CASSQVWRSSYEQYF.

This clonotype was found many times. The chain uses TRBV4-3 and TRBJ1-2; TRBD1 might be the D (5 bases). CDR3 length: 16 residues. Trimming took 4 bases from V and 3 from J, leaving 18 bases between them. The germline CDR1 and CDR2 sequences are LGHNA and YSLEER. Here the CDR3 reads CASSLTQRGIDYGYTF. CDR3 in DNA: TGCGCCAGCAGCCTGACCCAAAGGGGCATTGACTATGGCTACACCTTC.